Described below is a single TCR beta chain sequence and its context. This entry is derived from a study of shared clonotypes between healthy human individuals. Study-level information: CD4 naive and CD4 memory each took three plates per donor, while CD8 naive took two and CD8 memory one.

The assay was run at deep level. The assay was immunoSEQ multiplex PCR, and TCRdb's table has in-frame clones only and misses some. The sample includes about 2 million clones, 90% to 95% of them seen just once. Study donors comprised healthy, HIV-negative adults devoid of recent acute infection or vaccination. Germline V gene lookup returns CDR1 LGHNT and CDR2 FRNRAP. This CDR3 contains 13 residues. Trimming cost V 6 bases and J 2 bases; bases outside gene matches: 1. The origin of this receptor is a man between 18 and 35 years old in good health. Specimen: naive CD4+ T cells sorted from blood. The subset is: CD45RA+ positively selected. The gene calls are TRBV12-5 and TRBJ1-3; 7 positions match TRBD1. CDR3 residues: CASGRGPGNTIYF. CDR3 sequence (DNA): TGTGCTAGTGGAAGGGGGCCTGGAAACACCATATATTTT.